The next 20 T cell receptor beta chains were all read from a single sample in a study of blood T cell repertoires in COVID-19. Data came from immunoSEQ multiplex PCR; TCRdb stores just in-frame clones and leaves some out. The sample lists about 60,000 clones; about nine tenths were seen once. Sequenced input: peripheral blood. The receptors were gathered from a human donor with acute or convalescent COVID-19. The donor label of this sample is uncertain.

The chain employs TRBV7-9 and TRBJ2-7; no clear D gene. Trimming cost V 2 bases and J 5 bases, with 13 bases left between them. Germline CDR1 SEHNR, CDR2 FQNEAQ (reference sequence). The CDR3 contains 14 residues. For the CDR3, the DNA is TGTGCCAGCAGCTTAACTACGGGTTTGGACGAGCAGTACGTC. Protein: CASSLTTGLDEQYV.

The DNA of the CDR3 is TGTGCCACCTACTCCTTAGCTAACTATGGCTACACCTTC. This codes for CATYSLANYGYTF. This rearrangement joins TRBV19 to TRBJ1-2; D gene ambiguous. V was trimmed by 10 bases and J by 0 bases, leaving 12 bases between them. Per the germline V gene, CDR1 is LNHDA and CDR2 is SQIVND (reference sequence). The CDR3 sequence is 13 residues long.

The J gene is TRBJ1-6, the V gene TRBV7-9, with no clear D. The germline V and J ends were trimmed by 4 bases and 7 bases, with 14 bases remaining between them. The CDR3 consists of 15 residues. Germline V CDR1 and CDR2: SEHNR, FQNEAQ (reference sequence). The CDR3 is CASSSSGKQNSPLHF. CDR3 DNA sequence: TGTGCCAGCAGCTCCTCCGGGAAACAAAATTCACCCCTCCACTTT.

This sequence joins TRBV5-5 and TRBJ1-4; no clear D gene. The CDR3 has 13 residues. Looked up from germline, CDR1 is SGHKS and CDR2 is YYEKEE (reference sequence). Between the trimmed V and J ends, which lost 1 base and 7 bases, there was a span of 8 bases. This CDR3 reads CASSLYGSEKLFF. CDR3 bases: TGTGCCAGCAGCTTGTATGGCAGTGAAAAACTGTTTTTT.

This clone has just one count. CDR3 sequence: CASSHHRGLVETQYF. In DNA, the CDR3 is TGTGCCAGCAGCCACCACAGGGGGCTCGTAGAGACCCAGTACTTC. The chain employs TRBV11-2 and TRBJ2-5, with 9 bases identical to TRBD1. The CDR3 covers 15 residues. Germline CDR1 is SGHAT and CDR2 is FQNNGV. V lost 5 bases and J lost 4; bases outside the gene matches: 8.

The rearrangement joins TRBV5-1 to TRBJ2-7; 11 bases fit TRBD2. The CDR3 is 15 amino acids. V lost 3 bases to trimming and J lost 4 bases; unmatched junction nucleotides: 6. From germline, CDR1 is SGHRS and CDR2 YFSETQ. The CDR3 DNA sequence: TGCGCCAGCAGCTCCACCGGGACTAGCGGTTACGAGCAGTACTTC. The encoded protein is CASSSTGTSGYEQYF. Full variable domain (outside the CDR3, taken from reference TRBV5-1 and TRBJ2-7): KAGVTQTPRYLIKTRGQQVTLSCSPISGHRSVSWYQQTPGQGLQFLFEYFSETQRNKGNFPGRFSGRQFSNSRSEMNVSTLELGDSALYLCASSSTGTSGYEQYFGPGTRLTVT.

The V and J genes are TRBV5-4 and TRBJ1-1; D gene uncertain. Germline loops: CDR1 SGHNT, CDR2 YYREEE (reference sequence). The CDR3 runs 14 residues. V lost 3 bases to trimming and J lost 3 bases, with 12 bases between them. The CDR3 bases are TGTGCCAGCAGCTCAGCGGCCAGCCACACTGAAGCTTTCTTT. This sequence encodes CASSSAASHTEAFF.

This chain links TRBV6-5 with TRBJ2-1, with a tentative D call TRBD2 (6 bases). Trimming pared 6 bases from V and 7 bases from J, leaving 16 bases between. The CDR3 is 14 residues long. Per germline, CDR1 MNHEY and CDR2 SVGAGI. CDR3 sequence reads: CASRGTGGVNEQFF. The DNA for the CDR3 is TGTGCCAGCAGGGGGACCGGAGGGGTGAATGAGCAGTTCTTC.

This rearrangement joins TRBV6-1 to TRBJ2-3; 8 bases align to TRBD1. CDR3 length: 16 residues. Germline values: CDR1 MNHNS, CDR2 SASEGT. J lost 2 bases, V lost 4 bases, and 8 bases had no gene match. For the CDR3, the DNA is TGTGCCAGCAGTGGGGGACAGGAAAACCCCACAGATACGCAGTATTTT. Translating it yields CASSGGQENPTDTQYF.

The chain couples TRBV28 to TRBJ2-3; 12 bases align to TRBD2. The J segment lost 1 base and the V segment lost 8 bases, leaving 10 bases of the junction unmatched. The V gene's germline CDR1 is MDHEN and CDR2 SYDVKM. The CDR3 is 17 amino acids. The CDR3, as DNA: TGTGCCAGCGTCGGGGCTAGCGGGAGGGATCGCACAGATACGCAGTATTTT. It is translated as CASVGASGRDRTDTQYF.

The V and J genes are TRBV6-2 or TRBV6-3 and TRBJ1-4; 8 bases are a match to TRBD1. J lost 3 bases, V lost 4 bases, and 4 bases had no gene match. Germline values: CDR1 MNHEY, CDR2 SVGEGT. This CDR3 is 15 amino acids long. The CDR3 protein is CASSSGTGANEKLFF. DNA for the CDR3: TGTGCCAGCAGTTCCGGGACAGGTGCTAATGAAAAACTGTTTTTT.

This clone was detected once. The V gene is TRBV15, the J gene TRBJ1-4; tentative D call: TRBD1 (6 bases). Trimming removed 0 bases from V and 7 bases from J, with 15 bases in between. Germline V lookup: CDR1 LNHNV, CDR2 YYDKDF (reference sequence). The CDR3 spans 16 residues. The chain's CDR3 is CATSRDLAGAGEKLFF. CDR3 DNA: TGTGCCACCAGCAGAGATCTTGCAGGGGCCGGTGAAAAACTGTTTTTT.

This clone was seen once. The chain carries TRBV29-1 and TRBJ1-1, with D perhaps matching TRBD1 (6 bases). CDR3 length: 12 residues. Looked up from germline, CDR1 is SQVTM and CDR2 is ANQGSEA. Trimming shortened V by 7 bases and J by 3 bases, and 12 bases separated the two germline ends. The CDR3 DNA follows: TGCAGCGCCTTCGCAGGGGACACTGAAGCTTTCTTT. It yields the protein CSAFAGDTEAFF.

J is TRBJ2-1 and V is TRBV4-1; D might be TRBD2 (5 bases). Per germline, CDR1 MGHRA and CDR2 YSYEKL. This CDR3 is built from 14 residues. Trimming shortened V by 3 bases and J by 10 bases, and 16 bases separated the two germline ends. The CDR3 loop reads CASSHPRGFREQFF. CDR3 coding DNA: TGCGCCAGCAGCCACCCTCGGGGATTCAGGGAGCAGTTCTTC.

The chain recombines TRBV5-1 with TRBJ1-2; D perhaps matches TRBD1 (5 bases). V was shortened by 0 bases and J by 6 bases, with 12 bases between the two germline ends. CDR3 length: 14 amino acids. CDR1 is SGHRS and CDR2 is YFSETQ in the germline V gene. CDR3 sequence: CASSLEQGWHGYTF. In nucleotides, the CDR3 is TGCGCCAGCAGCTTGGAGCAGGGTTGGCATGGCTACACCTTC.

The V and J genes are TRBV3-1 (or the pseudogene TRBV3-2) and TRBJ2-3, with 8 bases matching TRBD2. This CDR3 has 16 amino acids. Unmatched junction bases numbered 8, after V lost 4 bases and J lost 2 bases. Looked up from germline, CDR1 is LGHDT and CDR2 is YNNKEL (reference sequence). The DNA of the CDR3 is TGTGCCAGCAGCCTACCGGGACTAGAGTCCACAGATACGCAGTATTTT. It codes for CASSLPGLESTDTQYF.

The rearrangement uses TRBV6-4 and TRBJ2-7; perhaps TRBD2 as D (6 bases). Trimming shortened V by 4 bases and J by 0 bases, and 22 bases separated the two germline ends. CDR3 length equals 18 residues. From germline, CDR1 is MRHNA and CDR2 SNTAGT. CDR3 nucleotides: TGTGCCAGCAGTGTCGGTTCACTTTGCGGGGCTTCCTCCTACGAGCAGTACGTC. As protein: CASSVGSLCGASSYEQYV.

The rearrangement uses TRBV28 and TRBJ2-2, with 7 bases lining up with TRBD1. CDR1 is MDHEN, CDR2 SYDVKM, per germline. V lost 9 bases to trimming and J lost 5 bases; unmatched junction nucleotides: 9. The length of the CDR3 is 14 residues. The CDR3 loop is CASQGQPRTGELFF. The CDR3 bases are TGTGCCAGTCAGGGACAGCCGCGAACCGGGGAGCTGTTTTTT.

By sample share, this clone is medium-sized. This chain joins TRBV11-2 and TRBJ1-2; TRBD1 aligns across 9 bases. V gave up 4 bases and J gave up 8 bases; unmatched junction bases: 11. This CDR3 has 15 amino acids. Germline loops: CDR1 SGHAT, CDR2 FQNNGV. CDR3 protein: CASSSLQGAAGGYTF. CDR3 sequence (DNA): TGTGCCAGCAGCTCGCTACAGGGGGCGGCGGGAGGCTACACCTTC.

The gene calls are TRBV29-1 and TRBJ2-1; 7 bases are shared with TRBD1. CDR1 is SQVTM, CDR2 ANQGSEA, per germline. The length of the CDR3 is 14 residues. The V segment lost 2 bases and the J segment 4 bases; nucleotides outside the gene matches: 5. Here the CDR3 DNA reads TGCAGCGTTGAAAAAGGGGGCGAGTACAATGAGCAGTTCTTC. It is translated as CSVEKGGEYNEQFF.